Each of the 8 T cell receptor beta chains below was sequenced from the same sample in a study of ipilimumab plus nivolumab after autologous stem cell transplantation (dated by TCRdb to 2020 to 2023). To prepare the library, the immunoSEQ multiplex PCR assay was applied. The immuneACCESS repertoire file appears here via TCRdb, limited to in-frame rearrangements. These files lack a portion of the clones; in checked studies, under half of the deficit traces to unresolved V genes, and the cause of the others is not known. The sample records around 84,000 clones, nearly 85% of which are singletons. More than 2% of the sample rests with the top ten. The sample here was PBMCs, taken in a trial of ipilimumab plus nivolumab as post-transplant consolidation. The source is a male donor with diffuse large B-cell lymphoma.

This clone appeared a single time. The J gene is TRBJ2-5, the V gene TRBV20-1; 7 bases match TRBD1. With 7 bases clipped from V and 3 bases from J, the junction kept 2 bases outside the gene matches. CDR1 and CDR2 (germline): DFQATT, SNEGSKA (reference sequence). CDR3 length: 11 residues. The CDR3 coding sequence is TGCAGTGTAACAGGGGAAGAGACCCAGTACTTC. This gives the protein CSVTGEETQYF.

This clone occurred once. V usage is TRBV4-1 and J usage is TRBJ2-7; D unresolved. This CDR3 has 15 residues. Germline assignment: CDR1 MGHRA and CDR2 YSYEKL. V was cut by 0 bases and J by 0 bases, with 9 bases left in between. In DNA, the CDR3 is TGCGCCAGCAGCCAAGACGCAGTGCCCTCCTACGAGCAGTACTTC. This codes for CASSQDAVPSYEQYF.

DNA for the CDR3: TGCGCCAGCAGCGTCAGGACTCTTGACTATGGCTACACCTTC. It specifies CASSVRTLDYGYTF. The chain uses TRBV5-1 and TRBJ1-2; D unresolved. The germline V gene encodes CDR1 SGHRS and CDR2 YFSETQ. V lost 4 bases and J lost 3, with 13 bases in between. The CDR3 sequence is 14 residues long.

This chain links TRBV7-2 with TRBJ1-2, with D possibly being TRBD1 (5 bases). There are 16 residues in the CDR3. Germline V gives CDR1 SGHTA, CDR2 FQGNSA. V was trimmed by 5 bases and J by 8 bases, leaving 24 bases between them. This CDR3 reads CASSRYTGTPRGGYTF. CDR3 DNA: TGTGCCAGCAGCCGATATACCGGGACCCCGAGGGGCGGCTACACCTTC.

The chain carries TRBV5-4 and TRBJ2-3; 9 positions match TRBD2. The CDR3 consists of 16 residues. Germline CDR1 is SGHNT and CDR2 is YYREEE (reference sequence). V trimming: 6 bases; J trimming: 5 bases; junction bases outside the gene matches: 13. As DNA, the CDR3 is TGTGCCAGCACCACTTTTAGCGGGGGCCCCCAAGATACGCAGTATTTT. As protein: CASTTFSGGPQDTQYF. Based on the CDR3 plus reference TRBV5-4 and TRBJ2-3, the full variable domain is ETGVTQSPTHLIKTRGQQVTLRCSSQSGHNTVSWYQQALGQGPQFIFQYYREEENGRGNFPPRFSGLQFPNYSSELNVNALELDDSALYLCASTTFSGGPQDTQYFGPGTRLTVL.

This rearrangement joins TRBV7-9 to TRBJ2-1; D unclear. V was clipped by 4 bases and J by 7 bases, with 20 bases between them. Germline V gives CDR1 SEHNR, CDR2 FQNEAQ (reference sequence). The CDR3 has 16 residues. CDR3 DNA: TGTGCCAGCAGCTCGACCCGATCAGATGTCGAAAATGAGCAGTTCTTC. It encodes CASSSTRSDVENEQFF.

Concerning this clone itself: This sample also contains other DNA sequences that code for the same CDR3. V usage is TRBV6-5 and J usage is TRBJ2-7; TRBD1 matches at 12 bases. Trimming at V came to 6 bases and at J to 1 base, leaving 1 base not matched to a gene. Germline CDR1 MNHEY, CDR2 SVGAGI. CDR3 length: 14 residues. The CDR3 here is CASRGQGASYEQYF. Written as DNA, the CDR3 is TGTGCCAGCAGGGGACAGGGGGCTTCCTACGAGCAGTACTTC.

J is TRBJ1-1 and V is TRBV2; TRBD1 agrees at 8 bases. Germline CDR1 reads SNHLY; CDR2 reads FYNNEI. Trimming cost V 7 bases and J 2 bases; bases outside gene matches: 9. CDR3 size: 15 residues. The CDR3 bases are TGTGCCAGCACCCGGACAGGGAACCCCAACACTGAAGCTTTCTTT. Its protein is CASTRTGNPNTEAFF.